Listed below are T cell receptor beta chains from one sample, sequenced in a study of chemoradiotherapy in HPV16-positive cancers. The table came from immunoSEQ multiplex PCR; TCRdb's copy has only in-frame clones and leaves some out. This table has some 21,000 clones, around 87% appearing once. The input for sequencing was blood, taken from a patient who underwent chemoradiotherapy. The receptors derive from a human donor with HPV-associated anogenital cancer. Both conserved end residues are part of each CDR3. The D gene is left open where the match is weak. Part of the rows lack a size; the others show once, few, many or a class for expanded clones.

size: -; length: 14; D: TRBD1; J: TRBJ1-1; V: TRBV5-1; CDR3: CASSLGGGNTEAFF; DNA: TGCGCCAGCAGCTTGGGAGGGGGCAACACTGAAGCTTTCTTT
size: -; length: 13; D: -; J: TRBJ2-5; V: TRBV28; CDR3: CASSSQAVGTQYF; DNA: TGTGCCAGCAGTTCCCAAGCCGTAGGGACCCAGTACTTC
size: -; length: 14; D: -; J: TRBJ2-7; V: TRBV5-5; CDR3: CASSFLTPNYEQYF; DNA: TGTGCCAGCAGCTTCCTTACCCCCAACTACGAGCAGTACTTC
size: -; length: 14; D: TRBD1; J: TRBJ1-4; V: TRBV9; CDR3: CASSVKQGNEKLFF; DNA: TGTGCCAGCAGCGTGAAACAGGGGAATGAAAAACTGTTTTTT
size: -; length: 13; D: -; J: TRBJ2-1; V: TRBV4-3; CDR3: CASSQDRGHEQFF; DNA: TGCGCCAGCAGCCAAGATAGGGGACATGAGCAGTTCTTC
size: -; length: 11; D: -; J: TRBJ2-7; V: TRBV6-4; CDR3: CASSPKCEQYF; DNA: TGTGCCAGCAGTCCCAAGTGCGAGCAGTACTTC
size: -; length: 16; D: -; J: TRBJ2-2; V: TRBV7-2; CDR3: CASSLLSTVNTGELFF; DNA: TGTGCCAGCAGCTTGCTATCTACAGTTAACACCGGGGAGCTGTTTTTT
size: -; length: 17; D: -; J: TRBJ2-5; V: TRBV9; CDR3: CASSAGGTAGAQETQYF; DNA: TGTGCCAGCAGCGCTGGGGGGACAGCGGGGGCTCAAGAGACCCAGTACTTC
size: -; length: 11; D: -; J: TRBJ1-4; V: TRBV20-1; CDR3: CSAKRGGQLFF; DNA: TGCAGTGCGAAGAGGGGTGGGCAACTGTTTTTT
size: -; length: 10; D: -; J: TRBJ2-1; V: TRBV2; CDR3: CASTGDEQFF; DNA: TGTGCCAGCACCGGGGATGAGCAGTTCTTC
size: once; length: 15; D: TRBD1; J: TRBJ2-5; V: TRBV27; CDR3: CASSLSGTGKETQYF; DNA: TGTGCCAGCAGTTTGTCCGGGACAGGGAAAGAGACCCAGTACTTC
size: -; length: 17; D: -; J: TRBJ1-1; V: TRBV19; CDR3: CASSPSQTAGTYTEAFF; DNA: TGTGCCAGTAGTCCCTCACAGACAGCTGGAACCTACACTGAAGCTTTCTTT
size: -; length: 17; D: TRBD2; J: TRBJ2-2; V: TRBV10-1; CDR3: CASSEMTSPLRAGELFF; DNA: TGCGCCAGCAGTGAAATGACTAGCCCACTCAGGGCCGGGGAGCTGTTTTTT
size: -; length: 18; D: -; J: TRBJ2-7; V: TRBV28; CDR3: CASSSYSITGPNAYEQYF; DNA: TGTGCCAGCAGTTCATATTCCATAACCGGCCCCAACGCCTACGAGCAGTACTTC
size: -; length: 14; D: -; J: TRBJ1-1; V: TRBV5-1; CDR3: CASSLAGENTEAFF; DNA: TGCGCCAGCAGCTTGGCGGGGGAGAACACTGAAGCTTTCTTT
size: -; length: 14; D: -; J: TRBJ2-7; V: TRBV5-4; CDR3: CASSSQGWRTQQYF; DNA: TGTGCCAGCAGCTCCCAGGGATGGCGAACCCAGCAGTACTTC
size: -; length: 14; D: TRBD1; J: TRBJ2-1; V: TRBV29-1; CDR3: CSVVPQDRVDEQFF; DNA: TGCAGCGTTGTTCCTCAGGACAGGGTCGATGAGCAGTTCTTC
size: -; length: 12; D: -; J: TRBJ2-5; V: TRBV19; CDR3: CASSGIQETQYF; DNA: TGTGCCAGTAGTGGCATCCAAGAGACCCAGTACTTC
size: -; length: 12; D: -; J: TRBJ2-3; V: TRBV7-9; CDR3: CASSVPEDTQYF; DNA: TGTGCCAGCAGCGTCCCTGAAGATACGCAGTATTTT
size: -; length: 14; D: TRBD1; J: TRBJ2-7; V: TRBV6-6; CDR3: CASSYSTGVNEQYF; DNA: TGTGCCAGCAGTTACTCTACAGGGGTCAACGAGCAGTACTTC
size: -; length: 16; D: TRBD1; J: TRBJ2-3; V: TRBV5-4; CDR3: CASSGTGGLVTDTQYF; DNA: TGTGCCAGCAGCGGAACAGGGGGCTTGGTAACAGATACGCAGTATTTT
size: -; length: 16; D: -; J: TRBJ2-5; V: TRBV7-2; CDR3: CASSFRTASPSETQYF; DNA: TGTGCCAGCAGCTTCCGGACAGCGTCCCCAAGTGAGACCCAGTACTTC
size: -; length: 14; D: TRBD1; J: TRBJ2-7; V: TRBV6-1; CDR3: CASSTRGQFYEQYF; DNA: TGTGCCAGCAGCACCAGGGGGCAGTTCTACGAGCAGTACTTC
size: -; length: 16; D: TRBD2; J: TRBJ2-5; V: TRBV7-7; CDR3: CASSLGLAGGRETQYF; DNA: TGTGCTAGCAGCCTAGGACTAGCGGGAGGGAGGGAGACCCAGTACTTC
size: -; length: 16; D: TRBD2; J: TRBJ2-1; V: TRBV28; CDR3: CASSLNGGRAYNEQFF; DNA: TGTGCCAGCAGTTTAAACGGCGGGAGGGCCTACAATGAGCAGTTCTTC
size: -; length: 14; D: -; J: TRBJ1-1; V: TRBV5-7; CDR3: CASSLRLMNTEAFF; DNA: TGTGCCAGCAGCTTGAGGCTCATGAACACTGAAGCTTTCTTT
size: -; length: 14; D: -; J: TRBJ2-1; V: TRBV18; CDR3: CASSRDTLADEQFF; DNA: TGTGCCAGCTCACGGGACACCCTGGCAGATGAGCAGTTCTTC
size: -; length: 15; D: -; J: TRBJ1-2; V: TRBV5-6; CDR3: CASSQVQYSNYGYTF; DNA: TGTGCCAGCAGCCAGGTCCAATACAGCAACTATGGCTACACCTTC
size: -; length: 12; D: -; J: TRBJ2-1; V: TRBV7-9; CDR3: CASSLAQGEQFF; DNA: TGTGCCAGCAGCTTAGCGCAGGGTGAGCAGTTCTTC
size: -; length: 17; D: TRBD2; J: TRBJ2-1; V: TRBV9; CDR3: CARSAPVRVAGHNEQFF; DNA: TGTGCCCGCAGCGCCCCGGTTAGGGTAGCGGGCCACAATGAGCAGTTCTTC
size: -; length: 13; D: -; J: TRBJ2-3; V: TRBV7-3; CDR3: CASSPEPLDTQYF; DNA: TGTGCCAGCAGCCCCGAACCACTGGATACGCAGTATTTT
size: few; length: 9; D: -; J: TRBJ2-7; V: TRBV27; CDR3: CASGYEQYF; DNA: TGTGCCAGCGGATACGAGCAGTACTTC
size: few; length: 13; D: TRBD1; J: TRBJ1-2; V: TRBV29-1; CDR3: CSVKPGQGTGYTF; DNA: TGCAGCGTAAAACCGGGACAGGGGACGGGCTACACCTTC
size: -; length: 16; D: -; J: TRBJ1-3; V: TRBV11-3; CDR3: CASSLGFRGHGNTIYF; DNA: TGTGCCAGCAGCTTGGGATTTCGGGGGCATGGAAACACCATATATTTT
size: -; length: 14; D: -; J: TRBJ2-7; V: TRBV11-3; CDR3: CASSLGTLRNEQYF; DNA: TGTGCCAGCAGCTTGGGGACCCTAAGGAACGAGCAGTACTTC
size: -; length: 15; D: TRBD1; J: TRBJ2-3; V: TRBV2; CDR3: CASRNQGAYTDTQYF; DNA: TGTGCCAGCAGAAACCAGGGGGCCTACACAGATACGCAGTATTTT
size: -; length: 15; D: -; J: TRBJ2-7; V: TRBV6-5; CDR3: CASRSLGGLAYEQYF; DNA: TGTGCCAGCAGGTCCCTTGGGGGGTTGGCCTACGAGCAGTACTTC
size: once; length: 15; D: TRBD2; J: TRBJ2-7; V: TRBV18; CDR3: CASSPYAGVSYEQYF; DNA: TGTGCCAGCTCACCATACGCGGGAGTGTCCTACGAGCAGTACTTC
size: -; length: 17; D: -; J: TRBJ1-5; V: TRBV19; CDR3: CASSIEPAGGNNQPQHF; DNA: TGTGCCAGTAGTATAGAGCCGGCGGGGGGTAACAATCAGCCCCAGCATTTT
size: -; length: 15; D: -; J: TRBJ2-3; V: TRBV4-3; CDR3: CASSQGARYTDTQYF; DNA: TGCGCCAGCAGCCAAGGGGCAAGGTACACAGATACGCAGTATTTT
size: -; length: 11; D: -; J: TRBJ2-1; V: TRBV20-1; CDR3: CSARDRFDQFF; DNA: TGCAGTGCTAGAGATAGATTCGACCAGTTCTTC
size: once; length: 17; D: -; J: TRBJ1-2; V: TRBV7-8; CDR3: CASSLDIAGPANYGYTF; DNA: TGTGCCAGCAGCTTAGACATAGCAGGGCCGGCTAACTATGGCTACACCTTC
size: -; length: 13; D: -; J: TRBJ2-5; V: TRBV18; CDR3: CASSPDRRGTQYF; DNA: TGTGCCAGCTCACCCGACAGGCGAGGCACCCAGTACTTC
size: -; length: 14; D: TRBD2; J: TRBJ2-7; V: TRBV6-6; CDR3: CASRARGRGDEQYF; DNA: TGTGCCAGCAGGGCGCGAGGGCGGGGGGACGAGCAGTACTTC
size: -; length: 13; D: -; J: TRBJ1-1; V: TRBV6-1; CDR3: CASSEVMNTEAFF; DNA: TGTGCCAGCAGTGAAGTTATGAACACTGAAGCTTTCTTT